This record concerns one TCR beta chain sequence. The repertoire was sequenced with immunoSEQ multiplex PCR; TCRdb's copy has only in-frame clones and lacks some. The sample lists hundreds of thousands of clones, 73% seen once, with around 1.8% in the top ten. These data belong to a study of shared clonotypes between healthy human individuals. Study overall: Aged 18 to 49, the donors were a couple of women and three men.

Between the trimmed V and J ends, which lost 0 bases and 4 bases, there was a span of 7 bases. Germline lookup yields CDR1 KGHSH and CDR2 LQKENI. The CDR3 consists of 14 residues. Adult Caucasians living in Nashville, Tennessee made up all of the donors. The chain carries TRBV18 and TRBJ2-1; D call uncertain. The sequenced sample was memory CD4+ T cells sorted from blood. Subset meaning: CD45RA-negative fraction. The clonotype originates from a woman in her twenties or thirties in good health. Here the CDR3 DNA reads TGTGCCAGCTCACCACCAAAAGCGTACAATGAGCAGTTCTTC. As protein: CASSPPKAYNEQFF. The full variable domain, in which reference TRBV18 and TRBJ2-1 provide the parts outside the CDR3, is NAGVMQNPRHLVRRRGQEARLRCSPMKGHSHVYWYRQLPEEGLKFMVYLQKENIIDESGMPKERFSAEFPKEGPSILRIQQVVRGDSAAYFCASSPPKAYNEQFFGPGTRLTVL.